The next 28 T cell receptor beta chains were all read from a single sample in a study of blood T cell repertoires in COVID-19. Produced via immunoSEQ multiplex PCR; TCRdb's table is partial and in-frame only. The data show tens of thousands of clones, 79% seen once. Sequenced material: peripheral blood. Receptors originate from a man aged 60 to 69 with active or convalescent COVID-19.

The chain recombines TRBV5-1 with TRBJ1-1; a possible D gene is TRBD1 (5 bases). The V gene lost 4 bases and the J gene lost 2 bases, with 12 bases spanning the gap. The germline V gene encodes CDR1 SGHRS and CDR2 YFSETQ. This CDR3 has 14 residues. This CDR3 is CASSPGDFNTEAFF. The CDR3 DNA is TGCGCCAGCAGCCCCGGGGACTTTAACACTGAAGCTTTCTTT.

The chain is built from TRBV28 and TRBJ2-7, with 12 bases identical to TRBD1. J lost 5 bases, V lost 6 bases, and 8 bases had no gene match. Per germline, CDR1 MDHEN and CDR2 SYDVKM. The CDR3 contains 15 residues. The DNA for the CDR3 is TGTGCCAGCAGGGCCGGGACAGGGGGCAGGGACGAGCAGTACTTC. Its translation: CASRAGTGGRDEQYF.

The chain couples TRBV5-4 to TRBJ2-3, with D possibly TRBD2 on 6 matching bases. The V gene's germline CDR1 is SGHNT and CDR2 YYREEE (reference sequence). This CDR3 has 15 residues. Deletions cut 0 bases from V and 0 bases from J, with 8 bases between. The CDR3 coding sequence is TGTGCCAGCAGCTTGGGTGCGGGAAGCACAGATACGCAGTATTTT. It is translated as CASSLGAGSTDTQYF.

This clone was counted only a few times. The chain uses TRBV20-1 and TRBJ2-7, with D possibly being TRBD1 (6 bases). V was shortened by 3 bases and J by 5 bases, with 14 bases between the two germline ends. The CDR3 runs to 13 residues. CDR1 is DFQATT, CDR2 SNEGSKA, per germline (reference sequence). The CDR3 DNA is TGCAGTGCTAGTCCCCAGGGGTTGGACGAGCAGTACTTC. Translation gives CSASPQGLDEQYF.

The V gene is TRBV2, the J gene TRBJ2-7; 9 positions match TRBD1. Per germline, CDR1 SNHLY and CDR2 FYNNEI. The CDR3 runs to 12 residues. After removal of 6 bases from V and 6 bases from J, the junction contained 3 bases not matched to a gene. The CDR3 is CASRGTGIEQYF. DNA for the CDR3: TGTGCCAGCAGGGGGACAGGGATCGAGCAGTACTTC.

This clone has a count of ten or more. V usage is TRBV4-1 and J usage is TRBJ1-5; TRBD1 is a possible D gene (5 bases). The germline V and J ends were trimmed by 2 bases and 7 bases, with 15 bases remaining between them. The CDR3 spans 15 residues. CDR1 and CDR2 from the germline V gene are MGHRA and YSYEKL. In DNA form, the CDR3 reads TGCGCCAGCAGCCAAACGGTGCAGGGCGGACAGCCCCAGCATTTT. This sequence encodes CASSQTVQGGQPQHF.

The gene calls are TRBV11-2 and TRBJ2-7; the match to TRBD1 covers 11 bases. CDR1 and CDR2 from the germline V gene are SGHAT and FQNNGV. Trimming removed 6 bases from V and 8 bases from J; junction bases left unmatched: 12. This CDR3 spans 15 amino acids. The CDR3 reads CASSLPGTGGLQQYF. DNA of the CDR3: TGTGCCAGCAGTCTTCCCGGGACAGGGGGACTGCAGCAGTACTTC.

This chain connects TRBV6-2 or TRBV6-3 to TRBJ1-2; D call uncertain. The CDR3 is made up of 12 amino acids. The germline V gene has CDR1 MNHEY and CDR2 SVGEGT. The germline V and J ends were trimmed by 4 bases and 2 bases, with 5 bases remaining between them. CDR3: CASSSRNYGYTF. The CDR3 DNA reads TGTGCCAGCAGTTCTCGGAACTATGGCTACACCTTC.

The chain couples TRBV24-1 to TRBJ2-3; 7 bases are shared with TRBD2. The CDR3 is made up of 16 amino acids. Germline CDR1 is KGHDR and CDR2 is SFDVKD. J lost 3 bases, V lost 3 bases, and 8 bases had no gene match. DNA of the CDR3: TGTGCCACCAGTGATGTTGGGCGGGGACTAACAGATACGCAGTATTTT. Translating it yields CATSDVGRGLTDTQYF.

This clone was found a few times. The chain links TRBV14 to TRBJ1-6, with 10 bases matching TRBD1. Trimming took 1 base from V and 8 from J; bases not matched to a gene: 5. Per the germline V gene, CDR1 is SGHDN and CDR2 is FVKESK. The CDR3 length is 16 residues. The CDR3 protein is CASSQVGGQGYSPLHF. CDR3 bases: TGTGCCAGCAGCCAAGTCGGGGGACAGGGGTATTCACCCCTCCACTTT.

The rearrangement uses TRBV5-8 and TRBJ1-4; 8 bases are a match to TRBD1. V dropped 4 bases and J dropped 7; count of bases not matched to a gene: 9. The CDR3 contains 15 residues. Germline CDR1 reads SGHTS; CDR2 reads YDEGEE. The CDR3 coding sequence is TGTGCCAGCAGCCTCAGGGGGCGCGAGGCTGAAAAACTGTTTTTT. As protein: CASSLRGREAEKLFF.

V usage is TRBV5-1 and J usage is TRBJ1-5; 9 bases fit TRBD1. Unmatched junction bases numbered 0, after V lost 0 bases and J lost 5 bases. Per germline, CDR1 SGHRS and CDR2 YFSETQ. The CDR3 is made up of 14 amino acids. The CDR3 DNA reads as TGCGCCAGCAGCTTGGGGACAGGGGATCAGCCCCAGCATTTT. Its translation: CASSLGTGDQPQHF. Using reference TRBV5-1 and TRBJ1-5 for the parts outside the CDR3, the full variable domain is KAGVTQTPRYLIKTRGQQVTLSCSPISGHRSVSWYQQTPGQGLQFLFEYFSETQRNKGNFPGRFSGRQFSNSRSEMNVSTLELGDSALYLCASSLGTGDQPQHFGDGTRLSIL.

The J gene is TRBJ2-5, the V gene TRBV12-5; 11 nucleotides align to TRBD2. CDR3 length: 15 residues. Germline trimming cut 4 bases from V and 3 bases from J; bases unmatched to any gene: 4. Germline V lookup: CDR1 LGHNT, CDR2 FRNRAP. CDR3 in amino acids: CASGWGTSGEETQYF. The CDR3 nucleotides are TGTGCTAGTGGTTGGGGGACTAGCGGAGAAGAGACCCAGTACTTC.

This chain links TRBV7-3 with TRBJ2-1; perhaps TRBD1 as D (5 bases). The V gene's germline CDR1 is SGHTA and CDR2 FQGTGA. V lost 1 base to trimming and J lost 8 bases, with 18 bases between them. CDR3 length equals 16 residues. The CDR3 DNA is TGTGCCAGCAGCTTAAAGGTCCGGACACTGGCGCATGAGCAGTTCTTC. This gives the protein CASSLKVRTLAHEQFF.

This clone was recorded at least ten times. The V and J genes are TRBV28 and TRBJ2-7, with D maybe TRBD2 (6 bases). Trimming left V 5 bases short and J 2 bases short, with 16 bases between. CDR3 size: 15 residues. Looked up from germline, CDR1 is MDHEN and CDR2 is SYDVKM. CDR3: CASSHLSGGTYEQYF. The CDR3 DNA sequence: TGTGCCAGCAGTCACTTATCTGGGGGGACCTACGAGCAGTACTTC.

DNA of the CDR3: TGCGCCAGCAGCCAAGAAACGCGGGTACATGGAAACACCATATATTTT. This encodes CASSQETRVHGNTIYF. The chain recombines TRBV4-1 with TRBJ1-3; no reliable D call. V was cut by 0 bases and J by 3 bases, with 12 bases left in between. This CDR3 is 16 amino acids long. CDR1 and CDR2 (germline): MGHRA, YSYEKL.

The V and J genes are TRBV7-9 and TRBJ2-7; 8 positions match TRBD2. The ends lost 4 bases at V and 3 bases at J; junction bases unmatched: 5. This CDR3 comprises 14 residues. Germline lookup yields CDR1 SEHNR and CDR2 FQNEAQ (reference sequence). The CDR3 coding sequence is TGTGCCAGCAGCTCGGGGGGGAGTCTCTACGAGCAGTACTTC. Translated, it gives CASSSGGSLYEQYF.

The gene calls are TRBV12-3 or TRBV12-4 and TRBJ1-1; possible D gene TRBD1, 6 bases. V shed 6 bases and J shed 7 bases, with 15 bases lying between them. This CDR3 comprises 13 residues. CDR3 sequence (DNA): TGTGCCAGCAGCCACACAGGGAACGGTGAAGCTTTCTTT. It codes for CASSHTGNGEAFF.

The chain recombines TRBV11-1 with TRBJ1-1, with TRBD1 identical over 9 bases. CDR1 SGHAT and CDR2 FQDESV come from the germline V gene (reference sequence). Germline trimming cut 1 base from V and 5 bases from J; bases unmatched to any gene: 8. This CDR3 spans 16 amino acids. The CDR3 region is CASSLVSGQGETEAFF. The CDR3, as DNA: TGTGCCAGCAGCTTAGTTTCGGGACAGGGTGAAACTGAAGCTTTCTTT. Together with reference TRBV11-1 and TRBJ1-1, the CDR3 gives the full variable domain: EAEVAQSPRYKITEKSQAVAFWCDPISGHATLYWYRQILGQGPELLVQFQDESVVDDSQLPKDRFSAERLKGVDSTLKIQPAELGDSAMYLCASSLVSGQGETEAFFGQGTRLTVV.

The chain recombines TRBV7-2 with TRBJ2-3; 10 nucleotides line up with TRBD1. Germline loops: CDR1 SGHTA, CDR2 FQGNSA. The J segment lost 3 bases and the V segment lost 6 bases, leaving 6 bases of the junction unmatched. The CDR3 loop spans 15 amino acids. CDR3 bases: TGTGCCAGCAGGCCGGACAGGGGGACTACAGATACGCAGTATTTT. Translation: CASRPDRGTTDTQYF. Full variable domain (outside the CDR3, taken from reference TRBV7-2 and TRBJ2-3): GAGVSQSPSNKVTEKGKDVELRCDPISGHTALYWYRQSLGQGLEFLIYFQGNSAPDKSGLPSDRFSAERTGGSVSTLTIQRTQQEDSAVYLCASRPDRGTTDTQYFGPGTRLTVL.

This chain uses TRBV6-1 with TRBJ2-7; D perhaps matches TRBD1 (6 bases). The CDR3 is 15 residues long. Germline CDR1 and CDR2: MNHNS and SASEGT. With 2 bases removed from V and 4 bases from J, the gap between germline ends came to 15 bases. In DNA, the CDR3 is TGTGCCAGCAGTGAATTGGGGGCCGAACGATACGAGCAGTACTTC. Translation: CASSELGAERYEQYF.

V usage is TRBV27 and J usage is TRBJ1-1; TRBD1 matches 10 bases. Per germline, CDR1 MNHEY and CDR2 SMNVEV (reference sequence). J lost 0 bases, V lost 4 bases, and 2 bases had no gene match. The CDR3 spans 15 residues. The CDR3 DNA sequence: TGTGCCAGCAGTTCCGGGACAGGGGTGAACACTGAAGCTTTCTTT. Protein product: CASSSGTGVNTEAFF.

V is TRBV29-1 and J is TRBJ1-2; a possible D gene is TRBD1 (6 bases). The CDR3 runs 13 residues. V was trimmed by 5 bases and J by 0 bases, leaving 10 bases between them. Germline V lookup: CDR1 SQVTM, CDR2 ANQGSEA. The CDR3 here is CSVPSGANYGYTF. Written as DNA, the CDR3 is TGCAGCGTTCCGTCAGGGGCTAACTATGGCTACACCTTC.

CDR3 protein: CASSGEGGYGGELFF. The CDR3 nucleotides are TGTGCCAGCAGCGGCGAGGGGGGGTATGGCGGGGAGCTGTTTTTT. The V call is TRBV5-4, the J call TRBJ2-2, with D tentatively TRBD2 (7 bases). This CDR3 is 15 amino acids long. Trimming removed 4 bases at V and 7 bases at J, with 17 bases between. CDR1 is SGHNT and CDR2 is YYREEE in the germline V gene (reference sequence).

The V and J genes are TRBV4-2 and TRBJ1-2, with D unresolved. Germline CDR1 reads LGHNA; CDR2 reads YNFKEQ. The CDR3 extends over 14 amino acids. V lost 1 base to trimming and J lost 3 bases, with 9 bases between them. Here the CDR3 reads CASSQVSGHYGYTF. Written as DNA, the CDR3 is TGTGCCAGCAGCCAAGTAAGCGGGCACTATGGCTACACCTTC.

The V and J genes are TRBV7-9 and TRBJ1-2; D gene uncertain. Germline loops: CDR1 SEHNR, CDR2 FQNEAQ (reference sequence). The CDR3 is 13 residues long. V lost 5 bases and J lost 6, with 13 bases in between. In DNA form, the CDR3 reads TGTGCCAGCAGCCTTCCATCCAGGAATGGCTACACCTTC. Its translation is CASSLPSRNGYTF. Using reference TRBV7-9 and TRBJ1-2 for the parts outside the CDR3, the full variable domain is DTGVSQNPRHKITKRGQNVTFRCDPISEHNRLYWYRQTLGQGPEFLTYFQNEAQLEKSRLLSDRFSAERPKGSFSTLEIQRTEQGDSAMYLCASSLPSRNGYTFGSGTRLTVV.

The chain links TRBV7-3 to TRBJ2-3; D is possibly TRBD2 (6 bases). The CDR3 loop spans 14 amino acids. V lost 6 bases, J lost 6 bases, and 16 bases lay in between. Germline V CDR1 and CDR2: SGHTA, FQGTGA. DNA for the CDR3: TGTGCCAGCAGTTATACTAGCCCCCTTGATACGCAGTATTTT. Translating gives CASSYTSPLDTQYF.

The chain is built from TRBV28 and TRBJ1-6; D call uncertain. V was cut by 6 bases and J by 0 bases, with 12 bases left in between. Germline CDR1 reads MDHEN; CDR2 reads SYDVKM. CDR3 length: 16 amino acids. The chain's CDR3 is CASSSTASSYNSPLHF. In DNA, the CDR3 is TGTGCCAGCAGCTCGACGGCTAGCTCCTATAATTCACCCCTCCACTTT.